Following are 8 T cell receptor beta chains from one sample sequenced in a study of a mutant IDH1 vaccine in newly diagnosed glioma. This sample's time point: week 11, during vaccination. Alongside topical imiquimod, each dose of vaccine comprised 300 ug of mutant IDH1 20-mer peptide. Data came from immunoSEQ multiplex PCR; TCRdb stores just in-frame clones and leaves some out. The sample records about 67,000 clones, 89% being singletons. Their recognized antigens are unknown. The sample here was PBMCs, taken from a glioma patient whose treatment included an IDH1 peptide vaccine. Every receptor here comes from a man aged 35 to 55 with glioma.

The chain carries TRBV7-2 and TRBJ2-7; 13 bases fit TRBD2. V lost 5 bases and J lost 7; bases outside the gene matches: 11. The CDR3 totals 16 residues. Germline-derived CDR1 and CDR2 are SGHTA and FQGNSA. The CDR3, as DNA: TGTGCCAGCAGCCTTCGGACTAGCGGGAGACTAGGGGAGCAGTACTTC. Its protein is CASSLRTSGRLGEQYF.

This rearrangement joins TRBV18 to TRBJ1-1; 8 bases match TRBD1. V was pared by 3 bases and J by 2 bases, with 5 bases of the junction left unmatched. The CDR3 has 15 residues. The germline CDR1 and CDR2 sequences are KGHSH and LQKENI. This CDR3 is CASSPATGGNTEAFF. The CDR3 region has the DNA TGTGCCAGCTCACCCGCCACAGGGGGAAACACTGAAGCTTTCTTT. The full variable domain, completed using reference TRBV18 and TRBJ1-1, is NAGVMQNPRHLVRRRGQEARLRCSPMKGHSHVYWYRQLPEEGLKFMVYLQKENIIDESGMPKERFSAEFPKEGPSILRIQQVVRGDSAAYFCASSPATGGNTEAFFGQGTRLTVV.

The rearrangement links TRBV25-1 to TRBJ1-1; a possible D gene is TRBD1 (6 bases). The CDR3 extends over 18 amino acids. Germline loops: CDR1 MGHDK, CDR2 SYGVNS. Trimming stripped 4 bases from V and 0 bases from J, with 21 bases between. Here the CDR3 DNA reads TGTGCCAGCAGTGCCAGACAGGAGCGATCGGCTATGAACACTGAAGCTTTCTTT. This codes for CASSARQERSAMNTEAFF. Filled out from reference TRBV25-1 and TRBJ1-1, the complete variable domain reads EADIYQTPRYLVIGTGKKITLECSQTMGHDKMYWYQQDPGMELHLIHYSYGVNSTEKGDLSSESTVSRIRTEHFPLTLESARPSHTSQYLCASSARQERSAMNTEAFFGQGTRLTVV.

The chain recombines TRBV18 with TRBJ2-3; D gene unclear. The CDR3 runs to 14 residues. Germline CDR1 KGHSH, CDR2 LQKENI. V lost 2 bases to trimming and J lost 1 base, with 7 bases between them. The CDR3 protein is CASSPGSGTDTQYF. The CDR3 DNA sequence: TGTGCCAGCTCACCAGGTTCGGGCACAGATACGCAGTATTTT.

The chain links TRBV5-1 to TRBJ2-7; 14 nucleotides line up with TRBD2. Trimming at V came to 4 bases and at J to 0 bases, leaving 6 bases not matched to a gene. The CDR3 sequence is 17 residues long. CDR1 and CDR2 (germline): SGHRS, YFSETQ. The CDR3 here is CASSPGTSGSYSYEQYF. The CDR3 DNA follows: TGCGCCAGCAGCCCTGGGACTAGCGGGAGCTACTCCTACGAGCAGTACTTC.

The V and J genes are TRBV9 and TRBJ1-4; D might be TRBD1 (5 bases). Trimming stripped 4 bases from V and 5 bases from J, with 12 bases between. CDR3 length: 14 amino acids. Germline loops: CDR1 SGDLS, CDR2 YYNGEE. The CDR3 nucleotides read TGTGCCAGCAGCCCCCGACAGCAAAATGAAAAACTGTTTTTT. Its translation: CASSPRQQNEKLFF.

The chain joins TRBV30 to TRBJ1-6, with TRBD1 as a possible D gene (5 bases). The CDR3 is 14 residues long. Trimming removed 2 bases at V and 5 bases at J, with 10 bases between. From germline, CDR1 is GTSNPN and CDR2 SVGIG (reference sequence). The DNA of the CDR3 is TGTGCCTGGAGTCGGGACCTCAATAATTCACCCCTCCACTTT. It encodes CAWSRDLNNSPLHF.

The chain carries TRBV5-1 and TRBJ1-1, with a weak D call TRBD1 (5 bases). CDR1 SGHRS and CDR2 YFSETQ come from the germline V gene. This CDR3 is 14 amino acids long. V was trimmed by 5 bases and J by 0 bases, leaving 11 bases between them. In nucleotides, the CDR3 is TGCGCCAGCAGTTTAGGGGACGTGAACACTGAAGCTTTCTTT. It yields the protein CASSLGDVNTEAFF.